These 14 T cell receptor beta chains were sequenced from one sample in a study of CD8 T cells in ankylosing spondylitis. TCRdb redid the calling of the 5' RACE reads with MiXCR, one entry per CDR3 protein. The data hold about 270,000 distinct CDR3 sequences, with around 32% observed a single time. The sequencing input was blood, either unsorted or a sorted T cell fraction (not recorded which). The receptors originated from a male donor with ankylosing spondylitis or in good health (not recorded which).

This clonotype appeared a few times. This rearrangement joins TRBV6-5 to TRBJ2-7; 7 nucleotides align to TRBD2. Germline V gene sequence: CDR1 MNHEY, CDR2 SVGAGI. J gave up 2 bases and V 2 bases, and 3 bases lay outside the gene matches. The CDR3 sequence is 14 residues long. The CDR3 spells CASSYREGAYEQYF. For the CDR3, the DNA is TGTGCCAGCAGTTACAGGGAGGGCGCCTACGAGCAGTACTTC.

The V gene is TRBV20-1, the J gene TRBJ2-2; the match to TRBD1 covers 12 bases. V dropped 6 bases and J dropped 7; count of bases not matched to a gene: 6. Germline CDR1 and CDR2: DFQATT and SNEGSKA (reference sequence). CDR3 length equals 14 residues. The CDR3 spells CSAVGQGADGELFF. DNA for the CDR3: TGCAGTGCCGTGGGACAGGGGGCAGACGGGGAGCTGTTTTTT.

V gene TRBV29-1 combines with J gene TRBJ2-3; D not certain. V was trimmed by 4 bases and J by 0 bases, leaving 17 bases between them. This CDR3 spans 16 amino acids. Germline V CDR1 and CDR2: SQVTM, ANQGSEA. The CDR3 sequence is CSVVGPPGDSTDTQYF. In DNA form, the CDR3 reads TGCAGCGTTGTCGGCCCTCCTGGGGATAGCACAGATACGCAGTATTTT.

V usage is TRBV6-4 and J usage is TRBJ2-1, with no clear D. The germline CDR1 and CDR2 sequences are MRHNA and SNTAGT. The CDR3 totals 14 residues. The germline V and J ends were trimmed by 0 bases and 6 bases, with 9 bases remaining between them. Here the CDR3 reads CASSDSSPANEQFF. CDR3 in DNA: TGTGCCAGCAGTGACTCGAGTCCCGCCAATGAGCAGTTCTTC.

The rearrangement links TRBV10-3 to TRBJ2-7; 7 positions match TRBD2. Per germline, CDR1 ENHRY and CDR2 SYGVKD. This CDR3 contains 15 residues. Trimming took 4 bases from V and 3 from J; bases not matched to a gene: 9. CDR3 protein: CAISAAGTTDYEQYF. The CDR3 DNA sequence: TGTGCCATCAGTGCAGCCGGGACTACCGACTACGAGCAGTACTTC.

The chain carries TRBV3-1 and TRBJ2-7, with a weak D call TRBD1 (5 bases). The ends were cut back, 1 base at V and 7 bases at J, with 11 bases in the middle. The CDR3 runs to 13 residues. CDR1 LGHDT and CDR2 YNNKEL come from the germline V gene (reference sequence). The CDR3: CASSQGNAGEQYF. The CDR3 nucleotides read TGTGCCAGCAGCCAAGGGAACGCAGGGGAGCAGTACTTC.

The chain carries TRBV30 and TRBJ2-1; D is uncertain. Trimming removed 4 bases from V and 0 bases from J, with 10 bases in between. This CDR3 contains 14 residues. Germline CDR1 is GTSNPN and CDR2 is SVGIG (reference sequence). The CDR3, as DNA: TGTGCCTGGACTGGCTGGACCTCCTACAATGAGCAGTTCTTC. Its translation: CAWTGWTSYNEQFF.

This clonotype was counted a few times. The V call is TRBV20-1, the J call TRBJ1-5, with 8 bases aligning to TRBD1. From germline, CDR1 is DFQATT and CDR2 SNEGSKA (reference sequence). The CDR3 sequence is 14 residues long. With V trimmed by 7 bases and J by 3 bases, 8 bases remained unmatched. The chain's CDR3 is CSVRQGITNQPQHF. The CDR3 nucleotides are TGCAGTGTCCGACAGGGGATCACCAATCAGCCCCAGCATTTT.

This chain links TRBV29-1 with TRBJ2-5; 11 bases fit TRBD2. V was pared by 6 bases and J by 5 bases, with 8 bases of the junction left unmatched. The CDR3 runs 14 residues. The germline gives CDR1 SQVTM, CDR2 ANQGSEA. Written as DNA, the CDR3 is TGCAGCGTGAGGGGGACTAGCGGATTGGAGACCCAGTACTTC. Translating it yields CSVRGTSGLETQYF.

This clonotype appeared a few times. The junction does not match germline at one end; this may be a read error. The rearrangement uses TRBV12-3 or TRBV12-4 and TRBJ2-7, with a tentative D call TRBD2 (7 bases). The CDR3 runs to 12 residues. The CDR3 bases are TGTGCCAGCAGATTAGGGGGAGGGGAGCAGTACTTC. The encoded protein is CASRLGGGEQYF.

This clonotype was detected a few times. This chain joins TRBV20-1 and TRBJ2-3; TRBD2 agrees at 12 bases. Trimming cost V 4 bases and J 11 bases; bases outside gene matches: 7. The CDR3 covers 13 residues. Looked up from germline, CDR1 is DFQATT and CDR2 is SNEGSKA (reference sequence). CDR3 residues: CSANLAGGWVQYF. CDR3 coding DNA: TGCAGTGCTAATCTAGCGGGGGGGTGGGTGCAGTATTTT.

V gene TRBV7-2 combines with J gene TRBJ2-5; D gene ambiguous. Germline-derived CDR1 and CDR2 are SGHTA and FQGNSA. Trimming stripped 1 base from V and 0 bases from J, with 12 bases between. The CDR3 loop spans 16 amino acids. The CDR3 protein is CASSLVAALYQETQYF. The CDR3 bases are TGTGCCAGCAGCTTAGTGGCAGCCTTGTACCAAGAGACCCAGTACTTC. Drawing the rest from reference TRBV7-2 and TRBJ2-5, the complete variable domain is GAGVSQSPSNKVTEKGKDVELRCDPISGHTALYWYRQSLGQGLEFLIYFQGNSAPDKSGLPSDRFSAERTGGSVSTLTIQRTQQEDSAVYLCASSLVAALYQETQYFGPGTRLLVL.

This clonotype occurred a few times. This chain uses TRBV5-5 with TRBJ2-7; D uncertain. V was trimmed by 1 base and J by 4 bases, leaving 9 bases between them. CDR3 length: 13 residues. Germline-derived CDR1 and CDR2 are SGHKS and YYEKEE (reference sequence). DNA for the CDR3: TGTGCCAGCAGCTTGACACTGATTTACGAGCAGTACTTC. Protein sequence: CASSLTLIYEQYF.

This clonotype has more than one count but fewer than ten. The V call is TRBV28, the J call TRBJ1-1; D is unresolved. Germline-derived CDR1 and CDR2 are MDHEN and SYDVKM. The CDR3 has 13 residues. Trimming took 8 bases from V and 6 from J, leaving 16 bases between them. Here the CDR3 DNA reads TGTGCCAGCCTCACCCCCTCACGCCCTGAAGCTTTCTTT. As protein: CASLTPSRPEAFF.